This T cell receptor (beta chain) was captured by sequencing in a study of low-dose radiotherapy and immunotherapy resistance in tumors. Study in general: Cohort 2's total reached 13 Gy over 26 weeks, at 1 Gy per fraction every two weeks. For four cycles from cycle 1 day 1, patients took 300 mg oral aspirin daily. The regimen for patients comprised intravenous nivolumab 240 mg every two weeks plus intravenous ipilimumab 1 mg/kg every six weeks.

With respect to this clonotype: A far larger clone is only one base removed, so a read error is likely.

Time point reported: before trial treatment. It was nivolumab, ipilimumab, aspirin, low-dose cyclophosphamide and low-dose radiotherapy that donors received. Primers targeting TRAV and TRBV primed first-strand cDNA, covering alpha and beta chains. An approximately 19-cycle PCR with a constant-region primer and V-primer adapter amplified TCRs. TCRdb recomputed calls from the reads with MiXCR, one row per CDR3 protein. Here the sample spans fewer than 95,000 distinct CDR3 sequences, more than 7.5% being singletons. CDR1 and CDR2 from the germline V gene are MNHEY and SMNVEV (reference sequence). The CDR3 totals 14 residues.

The TCR comes from a male donor with prostate cancer. The sample consisted of PBMCs, taken before treatment. The genes are TRBV27 and TRBJ2-2; the D gene is possibly TRBD1 (6 bases). CDR3 amino acids: CATSVRGDTGELVF. CDR3 sequence (DNA): TGTGCCACCAGTGTCAGGGGCGACACCGGGGAGCTGGTTTTT.